This record looks at one T cell receptor beta chain sequence and its context. The antigen is not known. Investigators isolated RNA and reverse transcribed it into cDNA to act as the sequencing template. Profiling relied on immunoSEQ multiplex PCR, and the TCRdb table lists in-frame clones only, not all of them. The sample shows some 150,000 clones, about 54% of them seen only once. The treatment denotes: oral pan-JAK inhibitor, 5-10 mg twice daily. This sample was taken from a study of CD8+ T cells in alopecia areata. Study at large: Treated patients were given 5 to 10 mg oral tofacitinib twice daily.

Study findings and constraints: Persistence during tofacitinib was seen for many expanded lesional clones in scalp and blood. When scalp samples are sequenced, resident alphabeta T cells of normal skin are also captured.

V trimming: 3 bases; J trimming: 3 bases; junction bases outside the gene matches: 10. CDR1 is KGHSH and CDR2 is LQKENI in the germline V gene. The CDR3 runs 16 residues. The source material was CD4+ T cells sorted from blood, sampled at approximately week 60, from a patient treated with tofacitinib. The rearrangement uses TRBV18 and TRBJ2-7; 8 positions agree with TRBD1. The receptor was derived from a human donor with alopecia areata. CDR3 in amino acids: CASSPETGEKGYEQYF. CDR3 in DNA: TGTGCCAGCTCACCCGAGACAGGGGAGAAGGGCTACGAGCAGTACTTC.